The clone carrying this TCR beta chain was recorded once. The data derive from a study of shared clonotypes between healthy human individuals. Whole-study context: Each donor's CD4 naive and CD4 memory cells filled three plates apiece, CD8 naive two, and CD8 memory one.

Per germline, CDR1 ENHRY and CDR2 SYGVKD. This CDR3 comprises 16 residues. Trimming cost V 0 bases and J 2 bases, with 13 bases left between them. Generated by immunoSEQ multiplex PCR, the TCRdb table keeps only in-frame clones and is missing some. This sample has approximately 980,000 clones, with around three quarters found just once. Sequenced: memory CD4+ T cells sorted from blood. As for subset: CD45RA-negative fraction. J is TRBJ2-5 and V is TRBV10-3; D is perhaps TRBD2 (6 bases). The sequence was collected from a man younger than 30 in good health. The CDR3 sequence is CAISESGGGTQETQYF. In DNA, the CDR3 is TGTGCCATCAGTGAGTCGGGCGGAGGGACTCAAGAGACCCAGTACTTC.